This note documents a single T cell receptor (beta chain) sequence. These data belong to a study of blood T cell repertoires in COVID-19. The CDR3 extends over 15 amino acids. Trimming stripped 5 bases from V and 1 base from J, with 15 bases between. In germline, CDR1 is SGHRS, CDR2 YFSETQ. In the authors' workflow: The assay estimated nucleated cells by amplifying reference gene primers. TCRdb's copy holds only in-frame clones and misses some; the assay was immunoSEQ multiplex PCR. That table is the source of V, J and clone size, and D and trimming were worked out from the DNA. The sample yields a few hundred thousand clones, 86% seen once.

J is TRBJ1-2 and V is TRBV5-1, with D tentatively TRBD1 (5 bases). Sample: peripheral blood. The sequence derives from a man younger than 30 with active or convalescent COVID-19. The CDR3 DNA reads as TGCGCCAGCAGGGGGCCTTCCGTTGATAACTATGGCTACACCTTC. Translation gives CASRGPSVDNYGYTF. Complete variable domain (other parts from reference TRBV5-1 and TRBJ1-2): KAGVTQTPRYLIKTRGQQVTLSCSPISGHRSVSWYQQTPGQGLQFLFEYFSETQRNKGNFPGRFSGRQFSNSRSEMNVSTLELGDSALYLCASRGPSVDNYGYTFGSGTRLTVV.